These 27 T cell receptor beta chains originate from one sample sequenced in a study of blood T cell repertoires in COVID-19. Assay: immunoSEQ multiplex PCR; the TCRdb copy retains only in-frame clones and omits some. The sample contains about 98,000 clones, around 80% of which appear only once. Sequencing used peripheral blood. These receptors came from a man at least 80 years old with acute or convalescent COVID-19.

This CDR3 reads CASSSGLAGGTPSTDTQYF. In nucleotides, the CDR3 is TGCGCCAGCAGCTCGGGACTAGCGGGGGGTACGCCTAGCACAGATACGCAGTATTTT. This chain connects TRBV5-1 to TRBJ2-3, with TRBD2 identical over 15 bases. Trimming removed 3 bases from V and 0 bases from J; junction bases left unmatched: 8. Looked up from germline, CDR1 is SGHRS and CDR2 is YFSETQ. The CDR3 is made up of 19 amino acids.

In this sample, this clone turned up once. CDR3 DNA sequence: TGTGCCAGTAGAGAGGAGGCGGCCACTAACTATGGCTACACCTTC. Residues: CASREEAATNYGYTF. V gene TRBV19 combines with J gene TRBJ1-2; D is uncertain. V lost 6 bases, J lost 0 bases, and 14 bases lay in between. The CDR3 has 15 amino acids. Germline CDR1 and CDR2: LNHDA and SQIVND (reference sequence).

The chain joins TRBV6-5 to TRBJ1-5, with TRBD1 as a possible D gene (5 bases). The CDR3 loop spans 14 amino acids. V was cut by 0 bases and J by 7 bases, with 10 bases left in between. The germline CDR1 and CDR2 sequences are MNHEY and SVGAGI. The DNA of the CDR3 is TGTGCCAGCAGTTACTCTGGGGGGAGCCAGCCCCAGCATTTT. It is translated as CASSYSGGSQPQHF.

Regarding this clone: This CDR3 is also generated by other DNA sequences in the sample. This chain connects TRBV7-2 to TRBJ1-5; 12 nucleotides agree with TRBD1. Germline values: CDR1 SGHTA, CDR2 FQGNSA. The ends lost 5 bases at V and 7 bases at J; junction bases unmatched: 6. CDR3 length: 15 residues. For the CDR3, the DNA is TGTGCCAGCAGCCGGGACAGGGGGCCTGGACAGCCCCAGCATTTT. Protein: CASSRDRGPGQPQHF.

The chain recombines TRBV28 with TRBJ1-2; no clear D. This CDR3 has 13 residues. V shed 3 bases and J shed 2 bases, with 7 bases lying between them. CDR1 and CDR2 from the germline V gene are MDHEN and SYDVKM. The CDR3 bases are TGTGCCAGCAGTTTCTCGGGGAACTATGGCTACACCTTC. It codes for CASSFSGNYGYTF.

The chain uses TRBV28 and TRBJ1-5, with TRBD1 matching over 7 bases. This CDR3 is built from 13 residues. The germline CDR1 and CDR2 sequences are MDHEN and SYDVKM. V trimming: 5 bases; J trimming: 6 bases; junction bases outside the gene matches: 4. The CDR3 is CASSPDRAQPQHF. DNA of the CDR3: TGTGCCAGCAGTCCAGACAGGGCTCAGCCCCAGCATTTT.

The V and J genes are TRBV6-6 and TRBJ1-3; D is undetermined. Per the germline V gene, CDR1 is MNHNY and CDR2 is SVGAGI (reference sequence). The CDR3 totals 13 residues. Trimming removed 7 bases from V and 0 bases from J, with 7 bases in between. The CDR3 DNA reads as TGTGCCAGCATTACGGGCTCTGGAAACACCATATATTTT. Its protein is CASITGSGNTIYF.

This chain connects TRBV5-1 to TRBJ1-5; no clear D. This CDR3 has 14 residues. The V and J ends lost 0 bases and 1 base respectively, with 5 bases between them. Germline CDR1 SGHRS, CDR2 YFSETQ. CDR3 bases: TGCGCCAGCAGCTTGGCCGGGAGCAATCAGCCCCAGCATTTT. Protein: CASSLAGSNQPQHF. Full variable domain (remainder filled in from reference TRBV5-1 and TRBJ1-5): KAGVTQTPRYLIKTRGQQVTLSCSPISGHRSVSWYQQTPGQGLQFLFEYFSETQRNKGNFPGRFSGRQFSNSRSEMNVSTLELGDSALYLCASSLAGSNQPQHFGDGTRLSIL.

This chain joins TRBV18 and TRBJ2-7; D perhaps matches TRBD1 (6 bases). Trimming removed 2 bases at V and 5 bases at J, with 19 bases between. There are 16 residues in the CDR3. Germline V gene lookup returns CDR1 KGHSH and CDR2 LQKENI. CDR3 nucleotides: TGTGCCAGCTCACCAGAACGACAGGTCAGATCCAACGAGCAGTACTTC. This codes for CASSPERQVRSNEQYF.

The chain uses TRBV19 and TRBJ2-7; 7 nucleotides align to TRBD1. Per germline, CDR1 LNHDA and CDR2 SQIVND (reference sequence). The ends lost 5 bases at V and 8 bases at J; junction bases unmatched: 6. The CDR3 spans 12 residues. CDR3 sequence: CASSARQGKQYF. The CDR3 DNA follows: TGTGCCAGTAGTGCGCGACAGGGTAAGCAGTACTTC.

This clone was found once. The sample contains more than one DNA sequence encoding this CDR3. The rearrangement links TRBV7-2 to TRBJ2-2; no clear D gene. The CDR3 totals 13 residues. Germline lookup yields CDR1 SGHTA and CDR2 FQGNSA. V lost 0 bases and J 7 bases, leaving 6 bases between the germline ends. CDR3 residues: CASSLAAGGELFF. The CDR3 nucleotides read TGTGCCAGCAGCTTAGCGGCTGGCGGGGAGCTGTTTTTT.

This clone is a singleton in its sample. This chain joins TRBV27 and TRBJ2-4, with D tentatively TRBD1 (6 bases). This CDR3 spans 17 amino acids. The V gene's germline CDR1 is MNHEY and CDR2 SMNVEV (reference sequence). The V gene lost 1 base and the J gene lost 1 base, with 14 bases spanning the gap. The CDR3 sequence: CASSLFRPGAAKNIQYF. The CDR3 nucleotides are TGTGCCAGCAGTTTATTTCGTCCAGGGGCGGCCAAAAACATTCAGTACTTC.

The chain uses TRBV19 and TRBJ1-5; D not resolved. Germline CDR1 and CDR2: LNHDA and SQIVND (reference sequence). This CDR3 region has 13 residues. V lost 8 bases to trimming and J lost 0 bases, with 8 bases between them. CDR3 DNA: TGTGCCAGTGGAGGCTATAGCAATCAGCCCCAGCATTTT. This sequence encodes CASGGYSNQPQHF.

The V call is TRBV2, the J call TRBJ2-5; TRBD2 agrees at 9 bases. Trimming took 6 bases from V and 3 from J; bases not matched to a gene: 2. CDR1 and CDR2 (germline): SNHLY, FYNNEI. The CDR3 contains 13 residues. The CDR3 sequence: CASRGGREETQYF. The CDR3 DNA sequence: TGTGCCAGCAGAGGCGGGAGGGAAGAGACCCAGTACTTC.

This rearrangement joins TRBV5-6 to TRBJ2-4, with 11 positions matching TRBD2. CDR3 size: 16 residues. Per the germline V gene, CDR1 is SGHDT and CDR2 is YYEEEE. V lost 3 bases, J lost 6 bases, and 8 bases stayed unmatched. CDR3: CASSSRLSGGANIQYF. CDR3 nucleotide sequence: TGTGCCAGCAGCTCGCGACTTAGCGGGGGGGCAAACATTCAGTACTTC.

V gene TRBV30 combines with J gene TRBJ2-2; possibly TRBD2 for D (5 bases). CDR3 size: 14 residues. The V end was cut by 0 bases, the J end by 5 bases, with 10 bases between. Looked up from germline, CDR1 is GTSNPN and CDR2 is SVGIG (reference sequence). For the CDR3, the DNA is TGTGCCTGGAGTGTGAGACTAAAAACCGGGGAGCTGTTTTTT. This gives the protein CAWSVRLKTGELFF.

The rearrangement links TRBV5-1 to TRBJ1-4, with D maybe TRBD1 (6 bases). The CDR3 is 14 residues long. Per germline, CDR1 SGHRS and CDR2 YFSETQ. The germline V and J ends were trimmed by 0 bases and 7 bases, with 10 bases remaining between them. CDR3 loop: CASSLDQGREKLFF. CDR3 nucleotides: TGCGCCAGCAGCTTGGATCAGGGGCGTGAAAAACTGTTTTTT.

The chain combines TRBV18 with TRBJ2-7, with 9 bases identical to TRBD2. The germline V gene encodes CDR1 KGHSH and CDR2 LQKENI. This CDR3 has 16 residues. The V gene end was trimmed by 3 bases and the J gene end by 4 bases; junction bases not matched to a gene: 10. The CDR3 region has the DNA TGTGCCAGCTCACCTCCAACGCGGGGGGGCGGATACGAGCAGTACTTC. This codes for CASSPPTRGGGYEQYF.

The rearrangement joins TRBV9 to TRBJ2-3; D remains unclear. There are 13 residues in the CDR3. Germline CDR1 SGDLS, CDR2 YYNGEE. Trimming stripped 3 bases from V and 6 bases from J, with 11 bases between. CDR3 nucleotide sequence: TGTGCCAGCAGCGCCCCGACTGGCGATACGCAGTATTTT. Protein sequence: CASSAPTGDTQYF. Drawing the rest from reference TRBV9 and TRBJ2-3, the complete variable domain is DSGVTQTPKHLITATGQRVTLRCSPRSGDLSVYWYQQSLDQGLQFLIQYYNGEERAKGNILERFSAQQFPDLHSELNLSSLELGDSALYFCASSAPTGDTQYFGPGTRLTVL.

The CDR3 DNA is TGCGCCAGCAGTCCCACGGACAGGCCGATCGGGGCTTTCTTT. Translation: CASSPTDRPIGAFF. The chain joins TRBV10-1 to TRBJ1-1; 7 bases agree with TRBD1. This CDR3 spans 14 amino acids. The ends lost 5 bases at V and 11 bases at J; junction bases unmatched: 14. CDR1 and CDR2 (germline): WNHNN, SYGVQD (reference sequence).

The chain is built from TRBV6-5 and TRBJ1-6; no reliable D call. Per germline, CDR1 MNHEY and CDR2 SVGAGI. This CDR3 comprises 16 residues. V lost 0 bases to trimming and J lost 5 bases, with 11 bases between them. Written as DNA, the CDR3 is TGTGCCAGCAGTTACTCATTCCAGGTCGATAATTCACCCCTCCACTTT. It specifies CASSYSFQVDNSPLHF.

The J gene is TRBJ2-2, the V gene TRBV19; no clear D gene. The V end lost 1 base, the J end lost 6 bases, and 3 bases lay between the germline ends. There are 12 residues in the CDR3. CDR1 is LNHDA and CDR2 is SQIVND in the germline V gene (reference sequence). This chain's CDR3 is CASSIVAGELFF. CDR3 sequence (DNA): TGTGCCAGTAGTATAGTCGCCGGGGAGCTGTTTTTT.

This clone appeared once. The rearrangement links TRBV19 to TRBJ2-7; 7 bases align to TRBD1. The junction had 11 bases not matched to a gene; V was cut back by 5 bases and J by 10 bases. From germline, CDR1 is LNHDA and CDR2 SQIVND (reference sequence). This CDR3 region has 13 residues. DNA for the CDR3: TGTGCCAGTAGTGTCAACAGGGGATCGGAACAGTACTTC. Protein: CASSVNRGSEQYF.

In this sample, this clone turned up a few times. The rearrangement joins TRBV28 to TRBJ1-6; 8 bases map to TRBD1. This CDR3 region has 14 residues. Trimming took 10 bases from V and 2 from J; bases not matched to a gene: 4. CDR1 is MDHEN and CDR2 is SYDVKM in the germline V gene. The CDR3 loop reads CATRGQAYNSPLHF. The CDR3 coding sequence is TGTGCCACCCGGGGACAGGCCTATAATTCACCCCTCCACTTT. The complete variable domain, with remaining parts taken from reference TRBV28 and TRBJ1-6, reads DVKVTQSSRYLVKRTGEKVFLECVQDMDHENMFWYRQDPGLGLRLIYFSYDVKMKEKGDIPEGYSVSREKKERFSLILESASTNQTSMYLCATRGQAYNSPLHFGNGTRLTVT.

The rearrangement joins TRBV18 to TRBJ2-3; 10 bases match TRBD1. Trimming took 1 base from V and 5 from J; bases not matched to a gene: 6. The CDR3 covers 16 residues. CDR1 is KGHSH, CDR2 LQKENI, per germline. CDR3 protein: CASSPRTGGSGDTQYF. CDR3 nucleotides: TGTGCCAGCTCACCACGGACAGGGGGGTCTGGAGATACGCAGTATTTT.

The V call is TRBV12-3 or TRBV12-4, the J call TRBJ1-2; D is unresolved. Trimming removed 5 bases from V and 4 bases from J, with 8 bases in between. The CDR3 is 12 residues long. The DNA for the CDR3 is TGTGCCAGCAGTAAAGGAGTCTATGGCTACACCTTC. It specifies CASSKGVYGYTF.

The rearrangement joins TRBV19 to TRBJ1-1; 9 bases match TRBD1. The V gene end was trimmed by 6 bases and the J gene end by 4 bases; junction bases not matched to a gene: 9. The CDR3 runs 15 residues. Per germline, CDR1 LNHDA and CDR2 SQIVND (reference sequence). CDR3 in amino acids: CASRPGDRVVTEAFF. The CDR3 coding sequence is TGTGCCAGTAGACCCGGGGACAGGGTTGTCACTGAAGCTTTCTTT.